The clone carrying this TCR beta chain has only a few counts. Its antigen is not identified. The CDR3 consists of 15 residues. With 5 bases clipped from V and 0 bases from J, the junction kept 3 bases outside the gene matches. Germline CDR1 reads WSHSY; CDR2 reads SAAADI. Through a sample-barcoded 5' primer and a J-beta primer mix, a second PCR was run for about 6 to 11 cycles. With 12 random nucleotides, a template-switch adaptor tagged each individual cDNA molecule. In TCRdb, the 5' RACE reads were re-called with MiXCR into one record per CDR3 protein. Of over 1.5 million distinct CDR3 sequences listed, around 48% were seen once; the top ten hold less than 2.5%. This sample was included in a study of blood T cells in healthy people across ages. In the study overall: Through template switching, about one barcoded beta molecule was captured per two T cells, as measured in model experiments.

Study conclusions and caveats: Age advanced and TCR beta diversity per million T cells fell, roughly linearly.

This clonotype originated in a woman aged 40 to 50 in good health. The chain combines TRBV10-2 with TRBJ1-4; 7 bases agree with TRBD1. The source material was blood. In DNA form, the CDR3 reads TGCGCCAGCAGTTTTACAGGGGCAACTAATGAAAAACTGTTTTTT. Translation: CASSFTGATNEKLFF.